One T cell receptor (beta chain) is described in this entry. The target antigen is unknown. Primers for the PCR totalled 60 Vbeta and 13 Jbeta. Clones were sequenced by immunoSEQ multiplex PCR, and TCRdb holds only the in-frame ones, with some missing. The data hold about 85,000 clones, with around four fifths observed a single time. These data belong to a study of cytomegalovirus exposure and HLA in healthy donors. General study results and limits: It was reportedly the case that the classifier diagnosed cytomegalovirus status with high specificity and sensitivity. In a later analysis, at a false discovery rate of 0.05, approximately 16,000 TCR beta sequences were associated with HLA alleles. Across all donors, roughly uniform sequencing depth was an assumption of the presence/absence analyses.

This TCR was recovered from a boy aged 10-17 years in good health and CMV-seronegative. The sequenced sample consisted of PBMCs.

CDR3 sequence: CASSSHLDRAQHF. DNA for the CDR3: TGTGCCAGCAGCTCACACCTAGACAGGGCCCAGCATTTT. The V gene is TRBV5-4, the J gene TRBJ1-5, with 7 positions matching TRBD1. Unmatched junction bases numbered 8, after V lost 3 bases and J lost 11 bases. Germline V gives CDR1 SGHNT, CDR2 YYREEE (reference sequence). The length of the CDR3 is 13 residues.